This TCR beta chain stems from a study of cytomegalovirus exposure and HLA in healthy donors. Across the study: Some 85 million unique TCRs, all from HLA-typed donors, were included in an early release of the data.

Points on this clone: No antigen is known for it.

PCR was performed using 60 Vbeta and 13 Jbeta primers. Data came from immunoSEQ multiplex PCR; TCRdb stores just in-frame clones and leaves some out. The repertoire holds about 160,000 clones, with 77% as singletons. V gave up 2 bases and J gave up 4 bases, with 11 bases separating them. The CDR3 sequence is 14 residues long. Per the germline V gene, CDR1 is KGHSH and CDR2 is LQKENI. Findings and limits, study-wide: Certain indistinguishable V segments, among them TRBV6-2 and TRBV6-3, were excluded.

The TCR originated in a woman between 25 and 40 years old in good health and CMV-seronegative. The V and J genes are TRBV18 and TRBJ1-1; weak D call: TRBD1 (6 bases). The specimen sequenced was PBMCs. The CDR3 protein is CASSPGVGGTEAFF. The DNA for the CDR3 is TGTGCCAGCTCACCAGGGGTAGGGGGCACTGAAGCTTTCTTT.